Listed here are 5 T cell receptor beta chains from one sample, sequenced in a study of control samples from healthy donors and cancer patients. Using immunoSEQ multiplex PCR, the repertoire was profiled, and TCRdb retains in-frame clones only, with some absent. The sample lists 70,000 to 80,000 clones, 70% to 90% occurring once. The sequenced sample was PBMCs. These receptors all stem from a woman aged 55-75 years with head and neck cancer.

J is TRBJ2-5 and V is TRBV7-2; D possibly matches TRBD1 or TRBD2 (5 bases each). Trimming left V 4 bases short and J 5 bases short, with 11 bases between. The CDR3 runs 13 residues. The germline V gene encodes CDR1 SGHTA and CDR2 FQGNSA. In DNA form, the CDR3 reads TGTGCCAGCAGCTCAGGGTGGGGGGAGACCCAGTACTTC. It codes for CASSSGWGETQYF.

The rearrangement uses TRBV6-6 and TRBJ1-3; D call uncertain. Trimming stripped 5 bases from V and 1 base from J, with 9 bases between. Germline CDR1 is MNHNY and CDR2 is SVGAGI (reference sequence). This CDR3 has 14 amino acids. CDR3 DNA sequence: TGTGCCAGCAGTCAGGACGGATCTGGAAACACCATATATTTT. Translating gives CASSQDGSGNTIYF.

This clone was seen only once. The genes are TRBV2 and TRBJ1-2; 8 positions agree with TRBD1. The CDR3 is 13 residues long. The junction had 3 bases not matched to a gene; V was cut back by 4 bases and J by 5 bases. CDR1 is SNHLY and CDR2 is FYNNEI in the germline V gene. CDR3: CASSVTGGYGYTF. The CDR3 DNA follows: TGTGCCAGCAGTGTTACAGGGGGTTATGGCTACACCTTC.

The chain carries TRBV6-5 and TRBJ1-1, with D unresolved. The CDR3 contains 11 residues. Germline assignment: CDR1 MNHEY and CDR2 SVGAGI. Trimming cost V 3 bases and J 7 bases, with 6 bases left between them. CDR3 protein: CASSYLNEAFF. Written as DNA, the CDR3 is TGTGCCAGCAGTTATCTGAATGAAGCTTTCTTT.

The chain uses TRBV5-1 and TRBJ2-1, with 8 positions matching TRBD1. After removal of 9 bases from V and 2 bases from J, the junction contained 7 bases not matched to a gene. Germline CDR1 and CDR2: SGHRS and YFSETQ. The CDR3 sequence is 14 residues long. The CDR3 sequence: CATGPGGTYNEQFF. The CDR3 DNA follows: TGCGCCACCGGACCAGGGGGCACCTACAATGAGCAGTTCTTC.